The source of this T cell receptor (beta chain) is a study of T-cell reconstitution after alpha-beta-depleted transplantation in children. Findings of the study overall: Several hundred expanded graft clones reportedly were the source of alpha-beta T cells about two months after transplant. Fresh T-cell production supplied most of the T-cell counts and diversity seen one year after transplant. High day-60 TCRbeta diversity in some patients came from surviving recipient T cells and thymic progenitors.

A library of TCRbeta sequences, prepared with unique molecular identifiers, was generated. Each CDR3 protein is one row after TCRdb ran MiXCR on the PCR reads. In the table there are about 110,000 distinct CDR3 sequences, around 10% of which are singletons. This clonotype was recorded at least ten times. The antigen is not known. An end of the junction does not agree with germline; a read error may underlie this. Germline-derived CDR1 and CDR2 are DFQATT and SNEGSKA (reference sequence). This CDR3 has 13 amino acids. V gene TRBV20-1 combines with J gene TRBJ2-3, with D perhaps TRBD2 (6 bases). The clonotype comes from a boy between 2 and 10 years old with acute lymphoblastic leukemia, due to receive a stem cell transplant. The sample was PBMCs, taken before TCRalphabeta/CD19-depleted stem cell transplant. This chain's CDR3 is CRARDFRTDTQYF. The CDR3 DNA follows: TGCAGGGCTAGGGACTTTCGCACAGATACGCAGTATTTT.